This T cell receptor (beta chain) was profiled in a study of CD8 T cells in ankylosing spondylitis. Overall study findings and caveats: In ankylosing spondylitis blood, a motif of roughly eight highly homologous TCR beta variants appeared characteristic. Disease-linked clones proved CD8+ and comparatively uncommon in peripheral blood.

Turning to this clonotype: What it recognizes is unknown.

Library preparation for TCR beta used quantitative 5'-RACE with molecular barcodes. From the 5' RACE reads, TCRdb called clonotypes with MiXCR, one entry per CDR3 protein. The repertoire consists of a few hundred thousand distinct CDR3 sequences, with under 20% occurring once and the leading ten covering approximately 33%. This CDR3 contains 15 residues. Germline V gene lookup returns CDR1 MGHRA and CDR2 YSYEKL. V lost 4 bases to trimming and J lost 3 bases, with 14 bases between them. Sequencing was done on a sample of blood, either unsorted or a sorted T cell fraction (not recorded which). The sequence was collected from a male donor with ankylosing spondylitis or in good health (not recorded which). The chain has TRBV4-1 and TRBJ2-3; D might be TRBD1 (5 bases). The CDR3 DNA follows: TGCGCCAGCAGCCGTATCCAGGGTGGGACAGATACGCAGTATTTT. Protein sequence: CASSRIQGGTDTQYF.